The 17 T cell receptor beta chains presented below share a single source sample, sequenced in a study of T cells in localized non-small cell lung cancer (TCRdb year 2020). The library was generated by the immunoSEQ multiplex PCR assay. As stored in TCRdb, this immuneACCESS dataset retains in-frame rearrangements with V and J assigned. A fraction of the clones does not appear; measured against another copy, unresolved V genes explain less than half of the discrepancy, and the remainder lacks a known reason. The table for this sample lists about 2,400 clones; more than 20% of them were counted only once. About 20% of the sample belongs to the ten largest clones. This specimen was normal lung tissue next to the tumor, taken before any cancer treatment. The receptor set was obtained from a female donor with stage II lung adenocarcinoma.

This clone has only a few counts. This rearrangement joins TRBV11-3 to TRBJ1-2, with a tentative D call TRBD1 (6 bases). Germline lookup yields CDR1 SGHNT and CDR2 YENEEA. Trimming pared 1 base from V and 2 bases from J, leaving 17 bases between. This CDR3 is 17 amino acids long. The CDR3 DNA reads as TGTGCCAGCAGCTTAGGGGTGGGAACAGGGAGAAACTATGGCTACACCTTC. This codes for CASSLGVGTGRNYGYTF.

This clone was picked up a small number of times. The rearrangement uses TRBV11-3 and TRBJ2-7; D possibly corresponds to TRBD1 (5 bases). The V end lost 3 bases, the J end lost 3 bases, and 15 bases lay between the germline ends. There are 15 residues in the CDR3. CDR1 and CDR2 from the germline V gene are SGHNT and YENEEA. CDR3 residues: CASSLPGTGYYEQYF. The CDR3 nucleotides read TGTGCCAGCAGCTTGCCGGGTACAGGCTACTACGAGCAGTACTTC.

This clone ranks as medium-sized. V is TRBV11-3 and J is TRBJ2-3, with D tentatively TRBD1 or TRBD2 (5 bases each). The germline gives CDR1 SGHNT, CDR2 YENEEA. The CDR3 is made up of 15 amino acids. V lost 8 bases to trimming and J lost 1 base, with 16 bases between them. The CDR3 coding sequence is TGTGCCAGCGGTTCCGGGACCCCAGGCACAGATACGCAGTATTTT. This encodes CASGSGTPGTDTQYF. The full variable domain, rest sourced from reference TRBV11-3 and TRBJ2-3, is EAGVVQSPRYKIIEKKQPVAFWCNPISGHNTLYWYLQNLGQGPELLIRYENEEAVDDSQLPKDRFSAERLKGVDSTLKIQPAELGDSAVYLCASGSGTPGTDTQYFGPGTRLTVL.

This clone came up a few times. CDR3 protein: CASSQSLAGGSYEQYF. CDR3 DNA sequence: TGCGCCAGCAGCCAATCCCTAGCGGGGGGCTCCTACGAGCAGTACTTC. This chain links TRBV4-1 with TRBJ2-7, with 11 bases aligning to TRBD2. The V and J ends lost 2 bases and 0 bases, in that order; junction bases with no gene match: 3. The length of the CDR3 is 16 residues. Germline-derived CDR1 and CDR2 are MGHRA and YSYEKL.

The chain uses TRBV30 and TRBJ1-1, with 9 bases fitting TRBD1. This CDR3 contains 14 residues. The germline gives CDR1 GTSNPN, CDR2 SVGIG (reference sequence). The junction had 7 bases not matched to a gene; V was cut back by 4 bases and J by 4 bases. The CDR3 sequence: CAWMRGQGFTEAFF. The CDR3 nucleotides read TGTGCCTGGATGCGGGGACAGGGATTCACTGAAGCTTTCTTT.

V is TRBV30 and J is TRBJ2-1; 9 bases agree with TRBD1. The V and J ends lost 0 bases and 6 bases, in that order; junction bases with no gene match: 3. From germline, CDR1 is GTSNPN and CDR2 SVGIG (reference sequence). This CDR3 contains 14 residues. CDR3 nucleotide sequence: TGTGCCTGGAGTGTACGGGACAGGGTCAATGAGCAGTTCTTC. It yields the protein CAWSVRDRVNEQFF.

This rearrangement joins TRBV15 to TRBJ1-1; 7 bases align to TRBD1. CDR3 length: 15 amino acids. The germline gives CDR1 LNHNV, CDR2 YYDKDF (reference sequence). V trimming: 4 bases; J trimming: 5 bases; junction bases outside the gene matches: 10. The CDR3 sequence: CATSTSSGGFTEAFF. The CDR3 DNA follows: TGTGCCACCAGCACTTCTTCAGGGGGTTTTACTGAAGCTTTCTTT.

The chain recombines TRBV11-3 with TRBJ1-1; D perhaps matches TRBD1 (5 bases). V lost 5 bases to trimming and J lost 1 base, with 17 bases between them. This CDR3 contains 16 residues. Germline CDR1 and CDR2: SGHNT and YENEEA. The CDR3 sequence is CASSPRFRGGNTEAFF. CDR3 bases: TGTGCCAGCAGCCCCCGTTTTCGGGGGGGGAACACTGAAGCTTTCTTT.

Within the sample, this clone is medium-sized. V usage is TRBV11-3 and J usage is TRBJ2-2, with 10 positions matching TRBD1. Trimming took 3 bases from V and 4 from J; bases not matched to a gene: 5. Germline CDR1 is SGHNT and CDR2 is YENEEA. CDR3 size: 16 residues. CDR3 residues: CASSLRDRGFTGELFF. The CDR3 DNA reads TGTGCCAGCAGCTTGCGGGACAGGGGCTTCACCGGGGAGCTGTTTTTT.

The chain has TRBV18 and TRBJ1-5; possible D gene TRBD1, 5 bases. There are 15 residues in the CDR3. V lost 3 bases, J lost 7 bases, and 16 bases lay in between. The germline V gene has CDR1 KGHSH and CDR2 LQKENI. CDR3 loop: CASSPPGQGIQPQHF. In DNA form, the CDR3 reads TGTGCCAGCTCACCCCCGGGCCAGGGCATACAGCCCCAGCATTTT.

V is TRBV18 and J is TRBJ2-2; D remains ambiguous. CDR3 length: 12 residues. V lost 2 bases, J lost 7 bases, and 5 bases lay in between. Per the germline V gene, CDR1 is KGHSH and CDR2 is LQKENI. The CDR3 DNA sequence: TGTGCCAGCTCACCAGGGGACGGGGAGCTGTTTTTT. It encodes CASSPGDGELFF.

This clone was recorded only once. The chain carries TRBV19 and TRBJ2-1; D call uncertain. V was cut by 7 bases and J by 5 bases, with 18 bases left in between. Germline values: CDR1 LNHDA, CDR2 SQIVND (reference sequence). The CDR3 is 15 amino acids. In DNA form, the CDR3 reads TGTGCCAGTACCTCAGGACCCTCCGCCCACAATGAGCAGTTCTTC. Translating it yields CASTSGPSAHNEQFF.

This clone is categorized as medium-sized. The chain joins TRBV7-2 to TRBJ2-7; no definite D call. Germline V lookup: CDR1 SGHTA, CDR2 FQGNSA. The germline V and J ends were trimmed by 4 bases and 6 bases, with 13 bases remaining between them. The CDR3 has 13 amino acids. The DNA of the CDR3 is TGTGCCAGCAGCTCCTCGACCTGGGCCGAGCAGTACTTC. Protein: CASSSSTWAEQYF. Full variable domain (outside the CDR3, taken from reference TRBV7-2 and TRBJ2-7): GAGVSQSPSNKVTEKGKDVELRCDPISGHTALYWYRQSLGQGLEFLIYFQGNSAPDKSGLPSDRFSAERTGGSVSTLTIQRTQQEDSAVYLCASSSSTWAEQYFGPGTRLTVT.

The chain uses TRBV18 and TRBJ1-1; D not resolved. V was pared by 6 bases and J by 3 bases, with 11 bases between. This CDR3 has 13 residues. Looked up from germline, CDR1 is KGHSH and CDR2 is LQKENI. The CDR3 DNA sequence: TGTGCCAGCTCTCCGAAGTCGGACACTGAAGCTTTCTTT. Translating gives CASSPKSDTEAFF.

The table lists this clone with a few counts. CDR3 protein: CASSFSGTGGMENGYTF. The DNA of the CDR3 is TGTGCCAGCAGCTTTTCCGGGACAGGGGGCATGGAGAATGGCTACACCTTC. The chain uses TRBV11-3 and TRBJ1-2; 12 positions match TRBD1. The CDR3 has 17 residues. CDR1 is SGHNT and CDR2 is YENEEA in the germline V gene. J lost 6 bases, V lost 3 bases, and 11 bases had no gene match.

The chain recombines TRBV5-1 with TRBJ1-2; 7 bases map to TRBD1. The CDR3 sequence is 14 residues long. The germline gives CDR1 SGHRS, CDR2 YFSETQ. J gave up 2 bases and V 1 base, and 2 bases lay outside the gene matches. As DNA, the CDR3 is TGCGCCAGCAGCTTGAGCAGGGGGAACTATGGCTACACCTTC. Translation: CASSLSRGNYGYTF. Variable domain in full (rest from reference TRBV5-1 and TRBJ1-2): KAGVTQTPRYLIKTRGQQVTLSCSPISGHRSVSWYQQTPGQGLQFLFEYFSETQRNKGNFPGRFSGRQFSNSRSEMNVSTLELGDSALYLCASSLSRGNYGYTFGSGTRLTVV.

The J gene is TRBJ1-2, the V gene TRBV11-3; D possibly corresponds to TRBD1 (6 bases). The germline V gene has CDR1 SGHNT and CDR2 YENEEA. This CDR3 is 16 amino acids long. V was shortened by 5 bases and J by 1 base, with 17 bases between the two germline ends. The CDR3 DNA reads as TGTGCCAGCAGCCCGGGGGGAAGGGGGAGTAACTATGGCTACACCTTC. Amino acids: CASSPGGRGSNYGYTF. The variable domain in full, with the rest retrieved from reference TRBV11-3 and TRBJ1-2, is EAGVVQSPRYKIIEKKQPVAFWCNPISGHNTLYWYLQNLGQGPELLIRYENEEAVDDSQLPKDRFSAERLKGVDSTLKIQPAELGDSAVYLCASSPGGRGSNYGYTFGSGTRLTVV.